Listed here are 28 T cell receptor beta chains from one sample, sequenced in a study of blood T cells in healthy people across ages. Primed by a sample-barcoded 5' primer and a J-beta primer mix, a second PCR proceeded for 7 to 11 cycles. TCRdb used MiXCR to reprocess the 5' RACE reads, holding one entry per CDR3 protein. The sample lists around 1,500,000 distinct CDR3 sequences, around 42% occurring once. The sequencing input was blood. Receptors originate from a woman under 30 in good health.

The chain recombines TRBV20-1 with TRBJ2-3; 8 nucleotides align to TRBD2. V was clipped by 2 bases and J by 0 bases; unmatched bases: 10. Germline CDR1 reads DFQATT; CDR2 reads SNEGSKA (reference sequence). This CDR3 has 17 residues. The CDR3 bases are TGCAGTGCTAGAATGAGCGGGGGCCCTGCTAGCACAGATACGCAGTATTTT. Translated, it gives CSARMSGGPASTDTQYF.

The chain couples TRBV9 to TRBJ2-7; D is unclear. The CDR3 is made up of 12 amino acids. The ends were cut back, 3 bases at V and 7 bases at J, with 11 bases in the middle. Germline V gene data show CDR1 as SGDLS and CDR2 as YYNGEE. The CDR3 is CASSGWGNEQYF. In nucleotides, the CDR3 is TGTGCCAGCAGCGGATGGGGTAATGAGCAGTACTTC. Variable domain in full (rest from reference TRBV9 and TRBJ2-7): DSGVTQTPKHLITATGQRVTLRCSPRSGDLSVYWYQQSLDQGLQFLIQYYNGEERAKGNILERFSAQQFPDLHSELNLSSLELGDSALYFCASSGWGNEQYFGPGTRLTVT.

This clonotype was seen a handful of times. The chain has TRBV7-6 and TRBJ1-2; 7 positions agree with TRBD1. With 3 bases clipped from V and 6 bases from J, the junction kept 4 bases outside the gene matches. This CDR3 comprises 13 residues. The V gene's germline CDR1 is SGHVS and CDR2 FNYEAQ. CDR3 coding DNA: TGTGCCAGCAGCTTTGGGACAGCGGATGGCTACACCTTC. Protein: CASSFGTADGYTF.

This clonotype was observed a few times. J is TRBJ1-4 and V is TRBV20-1; perhaps TRBD1 as D (6 bases). CDR1 is DFQATT, CDR2 SNEGSKA, per germline (reference sequence). Trimming shortened V by 4 bases and J by 6 bases, and 15 bases separated the two germline ends. The CDR3 covers 14 residues. DNA of the CDR3: TGCAGTGCTATCCCCGGGGGCCGAGATGAAAAACTGTTTTTT. Translated: CSAIPGGRDEKLFF.

V usage is TRBV7-9 and J usage is TRBJ1-2, with D tentatively TRBD1 (6 bases). The V and J ends lost 5 bases and 7 bases respectively, with 14 bases between them. Germline CDR1 is SEHNR and CDR2 is FQNEAQ (reference sequence). The CDR3 contains 13 residues. CDR3 region: CASSPPFRGGYTF. In nucleotides, the CDR3 is TGTGCCAGCAGCCCCCCTTTCAGGGGTGGCTACACCTTC.

In its sample, this clonotype was seen a few times. The genes are TRBV18 and TRBJ2-1; TRBD2 agrees at 8 bases. CDR1 is KGHSH, CDR2 LQKENI, per germline. CDR3 size: 18 residues. Losses at the gene ends were 5 bases for V and 5 bases for J; bases not matched to a gene: 17. This CDR3 reads CASSKDRPGTGRDNEQFF. CDR3 nucleotide sequence: TGTGCCAGCTCAAAAGACAGACCCGGGACCGGGAGGGACAATGAGCAGTTCTTC.

The chain has TRBV12-3 or TRBV12-4 and TRBJ2-1; 8 bases are a match to TRBD2. The CDR3 has 15 residues. The trim removed 3 bases at V and 9 bases at J, leaving 10 bases unmatched. This CDR3 is CASSFAGGGLIEQFF. In DNA, the CDR3 is TGTGCCAGCAGTTTCGCGGGAGGAGGACTTATTGAGCAGTTCTTC.

The chain links TRBV27 to TRBJ2-7, with TRBD1 matching 10 bases. J was trimmed by 4 bases and V by 6 bases; bases with no gene match: 9. CDR3 length: 15 residues. Per germline, CDR1 MNHEY and CDR2 SMNVEV (reference sequence). DNA for the CDR3: TGTGCCAGCAGCCACCCTGGGACAGGGGCTTACGAGCAGTACTTC. It translates to CASSHPGTGAYEQYF.

This clonotype has just a few counts. The chain carries TRBV12-5 and TRBJ1-2, with TRBD1 matching 7 bases. The CDR3 runs 15 residues. The germline V gene has CDR1 LGHNT and CDR2 FRNRAP. V shed 2 bases, J shed 8 bases, and the junction held 11 bases outside the gene matches. The CDR3 DNA follows: TGTGCTAGTGGTTTGCCACTGGACAGGAACTCCGGCTACACCTTC. Its translation: CASGLPLDRNSGYTF.

This clonotype was seen a few times. J is TRBJ2-7 and V is TRBV28; D gene uncertain. The CDR3 contains 11 residues. Trimming cost V 3 bases and J 6 bases, with 6 bases left between them. Germline CDR1 MDHEN, CDR2 SYDVKM. Here the CDR3 DNA reads TGTGCCAGCAGTTTCATAGGCGAGCAGTACTTC. Protein: CASSFIGEQYF.

A remark on this clonotype: At one end the junction does not follow the germline gene, possibly because of a read error. This chain connects TRBV7-7 to TRBJ2-5, with 9 nucleotides matching TRBD2. CDR3 size: 15 residues. The germline V gene has CDR1 SSHAT and CDR2 FNYEAQ (reference sequence). The CDR3: CASSPSSGVQETQYF. The CDR3 bases are TGTGCTAGCAGCCCTTCTAGCGGGGTTCAAGAGACCCAGTACTTC.

As concerns this clonotype: Compared with germline, one end of the junction differs, possibly owing to a read error. V and J are TRBV24-1 and TRBJ2-4; D call uncertain. CDR3 size: 14 residues. The germline V gene has CDR1 KGHDR and CDR2 SFDVKD. The CDR3 sequence is CATSDRGPPYEQCF. CDR3 coding DNA: TGTGCCACCAGCGACCGCGGACCACCCTACGAGCAGTGCTTC.

The gene calls are TRBV30 and TRBJ2-7; 8 bases align to TRBD1. CDR3 length equals 15 residues. Germline V gives CDR1 GTSNPN, CDR2 SVGIG (reference sequence). J was trimmed by 2 bases and V by 2 bases; bases with no gene match: 8. The CDR3 spells CAWSLGTGKTYEQYF. CDR3 bases: TGTGCCTGGAGTCTCGGGACAGGCAAAACCTACGAGCAGTACTTC.

This clonotype appeared many times. This rearrangement joins TRBV20-1 to TRBJ2-3; 12 nucleotides align to TRBD2. With 6 bases clipped from V and 6 bases from J, the junction kept 13 bases outside the gene matches. This CDR3 has 16 amino acids. In germline, CDR1 is DFQATT, CDR2 SNEGSKA (reference sequence). The chain's CDR3 is CSAKRSSGRAMDTQYF. In nucleotides, the CDR3 is TGCAGTGCGAAAAGGTCTAGCGGGAGGGCAATGGATACGCAGTATTTT.

Remarks on this clonotype: A much more abundant neighbour one base away suggests this may be a read error. This rearrangement joins TRBV5-1 to TRBJ2-7; D uncertain. This CDR3 is 12 amino acids long. Germline V gene sequence: CDR1 SGHRS, CDR2 YFSETQ. With 0 bases removed from V and 8 bases from J, the gap between germline ends came to 9 bases. CDR3 in DNA: TGCGCCAGCAGCTTGGCCGTGGGCCAGCAGTACTTC. Amino acids: CASSLAVGQQYF.

V is TRBV29-1 and J is TRBJ2-7; maybe TRBD2 (5 bases). Germline V CDR1 and CDR2: SQVTM, ANQGSEA. Trimming removed 1 base at V and 2 bases at J, with 9 bases between. The CDR3 sequence is 13 residues long. Here the CDR3 reads CSVEVEVPYEQYF. In DNA, the CDR3 is TGCAGCGTTGAAGTGGAGGTCCCCTACGAGCAGTACTTC.

This chain uses TRBV6-5 with TRBJ2-3; no reliable D call. CDR1 is MNHEY and CDR2 is SVGAGI in the germline V gene. CDR3 size: 14 residues. Trimming stripped 6 bases from V and 4 bases from J, with 14 bases between. CDR3 coding DNA: TGTGCCAGCAGGACACAAGTGGCTCCAGATACGCAGTATTTT. It encodes CASRTQVAPDTQYF.

This clonotype has a handful of counts. The chain couples TRBV7-2 to TRBJ1-2, with 7 bases lining up with TRBD1. V lost 3 bases and J lost 4; bases outside the gene matches: 14. The CDR3 has 17 amino acids. Germline V gene lookup returns CDR1 SGHTA and CDR2 FQGNSA. The CDR3 DNA follows: TGTGCCAGCAGCTTCGGGGACAGACCCATCCAAATCTATGGCTACACCTTC. Residues: CASSFGDRPIQIYGYTF.

For this clonotype: Its ends do not fully match the called genes, so a read error is possible. This chain joins TRBV12-3 or TRBV12-4 and TRBJ2-7; D uncertain. The CDR3 extends over 12 amino acids. In nucleotides, the CDR3 is TGTGCCGGCAGTTTACGAACGGACGAGCAGTACTTC. As protein: CAGSLRTDEQYF.

The chain joins TRBV7-2 to TRBJ2-1; the D gene is possibly TRBD1 (6 bases). The tail of the sequence fits TRBJ2-7 better, so the J call may be wrong. This CDR3 is 15 amino acids long. The germline V gene has CDR1 SGHTA and CDR2 FQGNSA. The CDR3 protein is CASSRLGASYNEQYF. As DNA, the CDR3 is TGTGCCAGCAGCCGCTTGGGGGCTTCCTACAATGAGCAGTACTTC.

V is TRBV3-1 and J is TRBJ2-4; unclear D gene. V lost 1 base to trimming and J lost 4 bases, with 14 bases between them. The CDR3 is made up of 16 amino acids. CDR1 is LGHDT and CDR2 is YNNKEL in the germline V gene (reference sequence). CDR3 nucleotide sequence: TGTGCCAGCAGCCAAGGTCCTACGGGCCTAAAAAACATTCAGTACTTC. This encodes CASSQGPTGLKNIQYF.

This clonotype was seen only once. The rearrangement joins TRBV20-1 to TRBJ2-7; no clear D. The CDR3 has 14 residues. Germline CDR1 and CDR2: DFQATT and SNEGSKA (reference sequence). V was shortened by 3 bases and J by 3 bases, with 15 bases between the two germline ends. The CDR3 region has the DNA TGCAGTGCTAGTCAAGGCCTAAAATTCTACGAGCAGTACTTC. Translation: CSASQGLKFYEQYF.

CDR3 in amino acids: CASSERRDLSYEQYF. In nucleotides, the CDR3 is TGTGCCAGCAGTGAAAGGCGGGACCTCTCCTACGAGCAGTACTTC. The rearrangement joins TRBV2 to TRBJ2-7; D might be TRBD2 (6 bases). CDR1 SNHLY and CDR2 FYNNEI come from the germline V gene. This CDR3 has 15 residues. V lost 2 bases to trimming and J lost 0 bases, with 11 bases between them.

The chain has TRBV4-1 and TRBJ2-1; D uncertain. The CDR3 totals 13 residues. CDR1 and CDR2 from the germline V gene are MGHRA and YSYEKL. Trimming cost V 4 bases and J 13 bases, with 17 bases left between them. CDR3 loop: CASSRDRGETQFF. As DNA, the CDR3 is TGCGCCAGCAGCCGAGACCGCGGAGAGACCCAGTTCTTC.

This clonotype was counted once. This sequence joins TRBV9 and TRBJ2-1; TRBD2 agrees at 9 bases. V lost 3 bases to trimming and J lost 5 bases; unmatched junction nucleotides: 6. The CDR3 spans 15 residues. Germline V gene sequence: CDR1 SGDLS, CDR2 YYNGEE. In nucleotides, the CDR3 is TGTGCCAGCAGCGCCCAGTCTAGCGGGAACAATGAGCAGTTCTTC. Translation: CASSAQSSGNNEQFF.

This clonotype was counted only a few times. V and J are TRBV28 and TRBJ2-4, with 7 bases lining up with TRBD2. CDR1 and CDR2 from the germline V gene are MDHEN and SYDVKM. V shed 8 bases, J shed 7 bases, and the junction held 11 bases outside the gene matches. The CDR3 spans 14 residues. In DNA form, the CDR3 reads TGTGCCAGCGGGGAGGGGCGGGTCAACAACATTCAGTACTTC. Its protein product is CASGEGRVNNIQYF.

The chain has TRBV20-1 and TRBJ2-5, with D perhaps TRBD1 or TRBD2 (5 bases each). CDR3 length: 11 residues. CDR1 and CDR2 from the germline V gene are DFQATT and SNEGSKA (reference sequence). V dropped 3 bases and J dropped 11 bases, with 13 bases sitting between them. The CDR3 region has the DNA TGCAGTGCTAGCGGGGCGAATGAGCAGTACTTC. Protein: CSASGANEQYF.

This clonotype was found once. The chain combines TRBV29-1 with TRBJ1-4, with D perhaps TRBD1 (5 bases). The V gene lost 6 bases and the J gene lost 10 bases, with 21 bases spanning the gap. There are 14 residues in the CDR3. CDR1 SQVTM and CDR2 ANQGSEA come from the germline V gene. The CDR3 nucleotides read TGCAGCGTCGCCTCAGGGAAAGGACATGCAAAACTGTTTTTT. Translating it yields CSVASGKGHAKLFF.